One sample yielded the 16 T cell receptor beta chains listed below, sequenced in a study of regulatory T cells in long-lasting Graves disease. The time point was: newly diagnosed GD, antithyroid drugs for less than 3 months. Extracted PBMC RNA gave rise to the TCR library. iRepertoire HTBI primers and Arm-PCR of CDR3 regions built TCR beta libraries. From the multiplex PCR reads, TCRdb called clonotypes with MiXCR, one entry per CDR3 protein. The repertoire holds about 210,000 distinct CDR3 sequences, 15% to 20% seen once, with roughly 10% in the top ten. These same records also appear under a second study, on T cells in Graves' hyperthyroidism and ophthalmopathy.

The specimen was peripheral blood mononuclear cells (PBMCs), collected at new diagnosis, from a patient treated with antithyroid drugs. The receptor source for this set is a woman in her 30s with Graves disease.

At least ten counts were recorded for this clonotype. J is TRBJ2-5 and V is TRBV9; D might be TRBD1 (6 bases). The CDR3 consists of 13 residues. Trimming took off 2 bases at V and 4 bases at J, with 9 bases between the two ends. Germline V gene data show CDR1 as SGDLS and CDR2 as YYNGEE. The CDR3 DNA reads as TGTGCCAGCAGCGTTCAAGGGGGAGAGACCCAGTACTTC. Its translation is CASSVQGGETQYF.

This clonotype appeared many times. The chain has TRBV3-1 and TRBJ2-1; no clear D gene. V lost 4 bases and J 7 bases, leaving 11 bases between the germline ends. From germline, CDR1 is LGHDT and CDR2 YNNKEL (reference sequence). CDR3 size: 13 residues. In nucleotides, the CDR3 is TGTGCCAGCAGCCTATATCTAGGTAATGAGCAGTTCTTC. This sequence encodes CASSLYLGNEQFF.

This clonotype was seen many times. The CDR3 sequence is CAISFKGSGQPQHF. The CDR3 DNA reads as TGTGCCATCTCGTTCAAGGGCTCTGGACAGCCCCAGCATTTT. The chain joins TRBV10-3 to TRBJ1-5; D ambiguous. V dropped 8 bases and J dropped 7 bases, with 18 bases sitting between them. CDR1 is ENHRY, CDR2 SYGVKD, per germline. The CDR3 is 14 residues long.

There are many counts of this clonotype. The V and J genes are TRBV30 and TRBJ1-4, with D uncertain. Germline V gives CDR1 GTSNPN, CDR2 SVGIG (reference sequence). The V and J ends lost 0 bases and 3 bases respectively, with 14 bases between them. This CDR3 contains 16 residues. In DNA form, the CDR3 reads TGTGCCTGGAGTGTCGGAAGGTTGGGGTCTAATGAAAAACTGTTTTTT. Amino acids: CAWSVGRLGSNEKLFF.

This clonotype showed up many times. The chain combines TRBV7-8 with TRBJ2-1, with D perhaps being TRBD1 or TRBD2 (5 bases each). V lost 2 bases to trimming and J lost 5 bases, with 13 bases between them. The CDR3 sequence is 15 residues long. The germline V gene has CDR1 SGHVS and CDR2 FQNEAQ. The CDR3 protein is CASSLWGTGDNEQFF. In DNA, the CDR3 is TGTGCCAGCAGCTTATGGGGGACCGGGGACAATGAGCAGTTCTTC.

Note on this clonotype: A far larger clone is just one base off, so this is likely a read error. The DNA for the CDR3 is TGTGCCGCCAACCCGACCGGACAGGAGGCTGAGGACTGTGGCTACACCTTC. Encoded protein: CAANPTGQEAEDCGYTF. This chain joins TRBV12-3 or TRBV12-4 and TRBJ1-2, with TRBD1 identical over 7 bases. This CDR3 spans 17 amino acids. Trimming at V came to 11 bases and at J to 7 bases, leaving 25 bases not matched to a gene.

Details on this clonotype: One end of the junction varies from germline; a read error may be responsible. The chain employs TRBV30 and TRBJ2-3; 7 bases align to TRBD1. Per germline, CDR1 GTSNPN and CDR2 SVGIG (reference sequence). This CDR3 is 13 amino acids long. CDR3 coding DNA: TGTGCCTGGAGCGGGACAGACACAGATGCGCAGTATTTT. Protein product: CAWSGTDTDAQYF.

In this sample, this clonotype turned up many times. This chain joins TRBV11-1 and TRBJ2-7; 10 nucleotides match TRBD1. Germline CDR1 is SGHAT and CDR2 is FQDESV (reference sequence). The V and J ends lost 1 base and 1 base, in that order; junction bases with no gene match: 7. The CDR3 covers 17 residues. This CDR3 is CASSLGNRDRGSYEQYF. CDR3 nucleotide sequence: TGTGCCAGCAGCTTAGGTAACCGGGACAGGGGATCCTACGAGCAGTACTTC.

V and J are TRBV28 and TRBJ1-5; TRBD1 matches at 11 bases. The CDR3 extends over 17 amino acids. Trimming took 3 bases from V and 2 from J; bases not matched to a gene: 6. Germline CDR1 reads MDHEN; CDR2 reads SYDVKM. In nucleotides, the CDR3 is TGTGCCAGCAGTTTGGACAGGGGGCTGGATGGCAATCAGCCCCAGCATTTT. Translated: CASSLDRGLDGNQPQHF. Full variable domain (missing parts from reference TRBV28 and TRBJ1-5): DVKVTQSSRYLVKRTGEKVFLECVQDMDHENMFWYRQDPGLGLRLIYFSYDVKMKEKGDIPEGYSVSREKKERFSLILESASTNQTSMYLCASSLDRGLDGNQPQHFGDGTRLSIL.

This clonotype was found many times. The J gene is TRBJ1-5, the V gene TRBV30; D remains ambiguous. With 4 bases removed from V and 0 bases from J, the gap between germline ends came to 7 bases. This CDR3 spans 13 amino acids. CDR1 and CDR2 from the germline V gene are GTSNPN and SVGIG (reference sequence). The CDR3 loop reads CAWTLDSNQPQHF. CDR3 in DNA: TGTGCCTGGACATTGGATAGCAATCAGCCCCAGCATTTT.

There are a few counts of this clonotype. J is TRBJ1-1 and V is TRBV6-1; D is perhaps TRBD1 (5 bases). The CDR3 loop spans 14 amino acids. Germline V CDR1 and CDR2: MNHNS, SASEGT. V lost 6 bases and J 10 bases, leaving 21 bases between the germline ends. CDR3 in DNA: TGTGCCAGCAGCCTCGATACGGTGGGGGACGGAGCTTTCTTT. This gives the protein CASSLDTVGDGAFF.

The V and J genes are TRBV12-3 or TRBV12-4 and TRBJ1-2; 7 nucleotides agree with TRBD1. The CDR3 runs to 11 residues. J lost 8 bases, V lost 5 bases, and 2 bases had no gene match. CDR3 bases: TGTGCCAGCAGTCTGACAGGGGGCTACACCTTC. Translating gives CASSLTGGYTF.

The chain's CDR3 is CASSEYVTDTQYF. CDR3 nucleotides: TGTGCCAGCAGTGAGTACGTCACAGATACGCAGTATTTT. The J gene is TRBJ2-3, the V gene TRBV25-1; D not resolved. CDR3 length: 13 amino acids. V gave up 3 bases and J gave up 2 bases, with 6 bases separating them. From germline, CDR1 is MGHDK and CDR2 SYGVNS.

Many counts were recorded for this clonotype. The gene calls are TRBV10-3 and TRBJ2-5; perhaps TRBD2 as D (5 bases). The length of the CDR3 is 12 residues. The ends were cut back, 10 bases at V and 1 base at J, with 10 bases in the middle. Germline CDR1 is ENHRY and CDR2 is SYGVKD. The CDR3 reads CATGSGQETQYF. The CDR3 bases are TGTGCCACCGGAAGCGGCCAAGAGACCCAGTACTTC.

J is TRBJ2-7 and V is TRBV28; D not resolved. CDR1 is MDHEN and CDR2 is SYDVKM in the germline V gene. V was shortened by 5 bases and J by 5 bases, with 16 bases between the two germline ends. The CDR3 has 14 amino acids. The CDR3 DNA sequence: TGTGCCAGCAGTGGCGGCCAGGTGGGCAACGAGCAGTACTTC. Its protein product is CASSGGQVGNEQYF.

This clonotype was seen at least ten times. The chain combines TRBV6-1 with TRBJ1-4; weak D call: TRBD1 (6 bases). The CDR3 has 13 amino acids. CDR1 and CDR2 (germline): MNHNS, SASEGT. Trimming took 6 bases from V and 3 from J, leaving 8 bases between them. The DNA of the CDR3 is TGTGCCAGCAGACAGGGAGCTAATGAAAAACTGTTTTTT. Translation gives CASRQGANEKLFF.